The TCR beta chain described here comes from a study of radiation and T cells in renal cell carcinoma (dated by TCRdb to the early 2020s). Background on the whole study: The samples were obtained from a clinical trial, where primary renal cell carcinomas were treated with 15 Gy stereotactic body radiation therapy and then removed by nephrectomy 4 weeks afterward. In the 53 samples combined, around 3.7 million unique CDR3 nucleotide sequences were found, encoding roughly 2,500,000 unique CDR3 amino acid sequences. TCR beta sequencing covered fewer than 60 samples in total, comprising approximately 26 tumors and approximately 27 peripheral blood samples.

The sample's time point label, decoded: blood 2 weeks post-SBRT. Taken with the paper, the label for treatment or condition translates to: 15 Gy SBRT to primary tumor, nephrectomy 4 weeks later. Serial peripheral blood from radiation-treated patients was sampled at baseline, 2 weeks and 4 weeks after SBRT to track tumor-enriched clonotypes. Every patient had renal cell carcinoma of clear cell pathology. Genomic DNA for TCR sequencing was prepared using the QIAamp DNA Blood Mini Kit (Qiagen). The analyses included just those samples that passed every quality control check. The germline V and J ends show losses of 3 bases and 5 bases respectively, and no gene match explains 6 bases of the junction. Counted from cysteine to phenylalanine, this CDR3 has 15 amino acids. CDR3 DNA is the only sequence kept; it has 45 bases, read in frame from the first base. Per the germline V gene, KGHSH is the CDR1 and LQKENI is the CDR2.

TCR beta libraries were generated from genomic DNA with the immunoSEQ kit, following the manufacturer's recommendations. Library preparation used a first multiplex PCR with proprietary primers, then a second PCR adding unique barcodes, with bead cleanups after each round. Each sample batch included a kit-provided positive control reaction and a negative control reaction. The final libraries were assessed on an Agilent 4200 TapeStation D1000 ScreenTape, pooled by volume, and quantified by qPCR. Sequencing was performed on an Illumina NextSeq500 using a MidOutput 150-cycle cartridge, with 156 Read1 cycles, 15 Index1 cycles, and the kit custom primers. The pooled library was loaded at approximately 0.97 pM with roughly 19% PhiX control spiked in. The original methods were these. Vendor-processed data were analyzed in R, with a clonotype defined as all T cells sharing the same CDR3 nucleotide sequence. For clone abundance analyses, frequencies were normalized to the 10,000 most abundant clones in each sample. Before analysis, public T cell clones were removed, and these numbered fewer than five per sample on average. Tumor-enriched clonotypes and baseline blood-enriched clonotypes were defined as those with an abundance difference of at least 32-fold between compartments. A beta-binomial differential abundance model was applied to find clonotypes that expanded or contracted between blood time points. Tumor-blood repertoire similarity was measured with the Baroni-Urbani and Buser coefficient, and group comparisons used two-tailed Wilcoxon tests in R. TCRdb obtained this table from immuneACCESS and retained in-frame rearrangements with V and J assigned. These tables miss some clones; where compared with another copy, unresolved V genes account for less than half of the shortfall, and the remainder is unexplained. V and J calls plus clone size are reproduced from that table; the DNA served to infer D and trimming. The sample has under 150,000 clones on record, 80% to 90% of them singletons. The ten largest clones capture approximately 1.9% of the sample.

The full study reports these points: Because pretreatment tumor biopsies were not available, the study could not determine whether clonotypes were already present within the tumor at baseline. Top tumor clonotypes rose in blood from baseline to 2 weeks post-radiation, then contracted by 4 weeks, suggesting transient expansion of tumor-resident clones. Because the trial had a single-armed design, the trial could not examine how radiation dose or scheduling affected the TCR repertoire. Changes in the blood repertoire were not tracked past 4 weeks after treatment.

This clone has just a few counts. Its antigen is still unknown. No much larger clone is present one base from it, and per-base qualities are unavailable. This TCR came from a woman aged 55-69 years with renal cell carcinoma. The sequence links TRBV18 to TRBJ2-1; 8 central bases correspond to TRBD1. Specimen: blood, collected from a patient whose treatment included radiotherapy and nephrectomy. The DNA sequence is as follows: TGTGCCAGCTCACCCGGACAGGGAAGGAACAATGAGCAGTTCTTC. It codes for CASSPGQGRNNEQFF.